These T cell receptor beta chains were read from a single sample in a study of shared clonotypes between healthy human individuals. Measured with immunoSEQ multiplex PCR; TCRdb has only the in-frame clones, and not every one. The top ten clones hold 0.11% to 0.15% of a sample with about 2.4 million clones, around 94% of them seen once. The specimen was naive CD4+ T cells sorted from blood. These receptors came from a man aged 18 to 30 in good health. CDR3s include the opening cysteine and the closing phenylalanine or tryptophan. The order of the fields is V gene, D gene, clone size, J gene, CDR3 DNA, CDR3 protein. The D gene is left open where the match is weak. Expanded clones get a size class; other rows say once, few or many, or leave the size out.

v_gene: TRBV6-6; d_gene: TRBD2; abundance: -; j_gene: TRBJ2-2; CDR3nt: TGTGCCAGCAGTTACTCTAGCGGGAAGATCGGGGAGCTGTTTTTT; CDR3aa: CASSYSSGKIGELFF
v_gene: TRBV5-6; d_gene: TRBD1; abundance: -; j_gene: TRBJ1-5; CDR3nt: TGTGCCAGCAGCGTCGGCACAGGGGCACTCGCCCAGCATTTT; CDR3aa: CASSVGTGALAQHF
v_gene: TRBV5-1; d_gene: TRBD1; abundance: -; j_gene: TRBJ1-1; CDR3nt: TGCGCCAGCAGCTATCTGACAGGGGTGGACACTGAAGCTTTCTTT; CDR3aa: CASSYLTGVDTEAFF
v_gene: TRBV19; d_gene: TRBD1; abundance: -; j_gene: TRBJ1-5; CDR3nt: TGTGCCACCCTCGGACAGGGGGCGTATCAGCCCCAGCATTTT; CDR3aa: CATLGQGAYQPQHF
v_gene: TRBV4-3; d_gene: -; abundance: -; j_gene: TRBJ2-1; CDR3nt: TGCGCCAGCAGCCAAGAATTGACAGGCCGTGCCTACAATGAGCAGTTCTTC; CDR3aa: CASSQELTGRAYNEQFF
v_gene: TRBV2; d_gene: -; abundance: -; j_gene: TRBJ1-4; CDR3nt: TGTGCCAGCAGTGACGAGCTGGGGGTTGCAACTAATGAAAAACTGTTTTTT; CDR3aa: CASSDELGVATNEKLFF
v_gene: TRBV19; d_gene: -; abundance: -; j_gene: TRBJ1-6; CDR3nt: TGTGCCAGTAGTAGCGGACAGCCTAATTCACCCCTCCACTTT; CDR3aa: CASSSGQPNSPLHF
v_gene: TRBV19; d_gene: TRBD1; abundance: -; j_gene: TRBJ1-5; CDR3nt: TGTGCCAGTAGTGAAATGGGGACAGGGACTAATCAGCCCCAGCATTTT; CDR3aa: CASSEMGTGTNQPQHF
v_gene: TRBV5-8; d_gene: -; abundance: -; j_gene: TRBJ2-7; CDR3nt: TGTGCCAGCAGCTTGGATAAAGGGCTAGTCTCTTACGAGCAGTACTTC; CDR3aa: CASSLDKGLVSYEQYF
v_gene: TRBV6-1; d_gene: -; abundance: -; j_gene: TRBJ2-1; CDR3nt: TGTGCCAGCCTCTTAGCAGGGATGGATGAGCAGTTCTTC; CDR3aa: CASLLAGMDEQFF
v_gene: TRBV7-2; d_gene: TRBD1; abundance: -; j_gene: TRBJ2-7; CDR3nt: TGTGCCAGCAGTTCGACAGGGGGCTTCTCCTACGAGCAGTACTTC; CDR3aa: CASSSTGGFSYEQYF
v_gene: TRBV5-6; d_gene: TRBD2; abundance: once; j_gene: TRBJ2-7; CDR3nt: TGTGCCAGCAGCTTGGCCCAGGGAGGGCCGGGCGACGAGCAGTACTTC; CDR3aa: CASSLAQGGPGDEQYF
v_gene: TRBV18; d_gene: -; abundance: -; j_gene: TRBJ2-4; CDR3nt: TGTGCCAGCTCATCTCCACGGACAGGCGGGGGTAACATTCAGTACTTC; CDR3aa: CASSSPRTGGGNIQYF
v_gene: TRBV30; d_gene: TRBD1; abundance: -; j_gene: TRBJ2-5; CDR3nt: TGTGCCTGGAGTGCAAGGGGGCATGAGACCCAGTACTTC; CDR3aa: CAWSARGHETQYF
v_gene: TRBV2; d_gene: -; abundance: -; j_gene: TRBJ2-5; CDR3nt: TGTGCCAGCAGTGCCGTGGGGGGGCCAACACGGGAGACCCAGTACTTC; CDR3aa: CASSAVGGPTRETQYF
v_gene: TRBV5-1; d_gene: -; abundance: -; j_gene: TRBJ2-1; CDR3nt: TGCGCCAGCAGCTTGACACTAGCAGCGCCCGAGCAGTTCTTC; CDR3aa: CASSLTLAAPEQFF
v_gene: TRBV2; d_gene: TRBD2; abundance: -; j_gene: TRBJ2-7; CDR3nt: TGTGCCAGCAGAGGGACTAGCGGGGGCTACGAGCAGTACTTC; CDR3aa: CASRGTSGGYEQYF
v_gene: TRBV9; d_gene: TRBD1; abundance: -; j_gene: TRBJ2-2; CDR3nt: TGTGCCAGCAGCGTACATTCCCAGGGGGTCACCACCGGGGAGCTGTTTTTT; CDR3aa: CASSVHSQGVTTGELFF
v_gene: TRBV11-3; d_gene: TRBD1; abundance: -; j_gene: TRBJ2-1; CDR3nt: TGTGCCAGCAGCTTAAGGTCAGGGGGCTTTAATGAGCAGTTCTTC; CDR3aa: CASSLRSGGFNEQFF
v_gene: TRBV18; d_gene: TRBD2; abundance: -; j_gene: TRBJ2-7; CDR3nt: TGTGCCAGCTCACCTTCTCCGGGGGGGACGGGGGCCTACGAGCAGTACTTC; CDR3aa: CASSPSPGGTGAYEQYF